This T cell receptor beta chain was observed in a study of cytotoxic CD8 clonotypes in ibrutinib-treated CLL. At the level of the study: There were, on average, roughly 260,000 productive templates and some 90,000 productive rearrangements per sample.

TCRdb keeps only in-frame clones here, not all; method: immunoSEQ multiplex PCR. The repertoire holds approximately 70,000 clones, with over 75% as singletons. Trimming removed 0 bases at V and 7 bases at J, with 10 bases between. The CDR3 covers 13 residues. CDR1 is PRHDT and CDR2 is FYEKMQ in the germline V gene (reference sequence). The chain recombines TRBV13 with TRBJ2-7, with D unclear. The sequences come from PBMCs, collected at disease progression, from a patient treated with ibrutinib. The clonotype was recovered from a human donor with chronic lymphocytic leukemia. CDR3 loop: CASSLGATREQYF. In DNA, the CDR3 is TGTGCCAGCAGCTTAGGAGCCACTCGTGAGCAGTACTTC.